The 8 T cell receptor beta chains listed next were all sequenced from one sample in a study of blood T cells in healthy people across ages. Combining a sample-barcoded 5' primer with a J-beta primer mix, a second PCR ran for roughly 6 to 12 cycles. TCRdb re-called the 5' RACE reads through MiXCR, storing one row per CDR3 protein. The repertoire holds hundreds of thousands of distinct CDR3 sequences, with 21% as singletons. The source material was blood. These receptors were obtained from a man in his 70s in good health.

V gene TRBV12-3 or TRBV12-4 combines with J gene TRBJ1-1, with D perhaps matching TRBD1 (5 bases). The V and J ends lost 1 base and 0 bases respectively, with 9 bases between them. The length of the CDR3 is 15 residues. CDR3 sequence reads: CASSLELGVNTEAFF. The CDR3 nucleotides are TGTGCCAGCAGTTTAGAGCTAGGGGTGAACACTGAAGCTTTCTTT.

The chain couples TRBV5-5 to TRBJ2-7; 7 nucleotides align to TRBD1. Trimming took 0 bases from V and 2 from J; bases not matched to a gene: 2. This CDR3 is built from 14 residues. CDR1 SGHKS and CDR2 YYEKEE come from the germline V gene (reference sequence). The CDR3 sequence is CASSLARGTYEQYF. The CDR3 DNA reads TGTGCCAGCAGCTTGGCCAGGGGGACCTACGAGCAGTACTTC.

This clonotype was seen a handful of times. The chain recombines TRBV15 with TRBJ2-5; 12 bases fit TRBD2. The germline V gene encodes CDR1 LNHNV and CDR2 YYDKDF (reference sequence). This CDR3 region has 15 residues. J was trimmed by 5 bases and V by 7 bases; bases with no gene match: 8. CDR3 sequence (DNA): TGTGCCACCACCTTACTAGCGGGAGGTGGTGAGACCCAGTACTTC. Its protein product is CATTLLAGGGETQYF.

Ten or more counts support this clonotype. This rearrangement joins TRBV7-2 to TRBJ1-4; 8 nucleotides align to TRBD1. CDR1 and CDR2 from the germline V gene are SGHTA and FQGNSA. The CDR3 length is 17 residues. Trimming at V came to 2 bases and at J to 8 bases, leaving 13 bases not matched to a gene. The CDR3 loop is CASSLPGQGALEEKLFF. DNA for the CDR3: TGTGCCAGCAGCTTACCTGGACAGGGCGCCCTAGAGGAAAAACTGTTTTTT.

The chain uses TRBV6-2 or TRBV6-3 and TRBJ1-2; a possible D gene is TRBD1 (6 bases). Trimming shortened V by 2 bases and J by 2 bases, and 6 bases separated the two germline ends. The CDR3 runs to 13 residues. CDR1 and CDR2 (germline): MNHEY, SVGEGT. The CDR3 sequence: CASSYGQNYGYTF. Here the CDR3 DNA reads TGTGCCAGCAGTTACGGACAGAACTATGGCTACACCTTC.

This clonotype was detected only a few times. The genes are TRBV20-1 and TRBJ2-3, with 7 nucleotides matching TRBD1. Germline V gene sequence: CDR1 DFQATT, CDR2 SNEGSKA (reference sequence). The CDR3 totals 12 residues. V shed 5 bases, J shed 4 bases, and the junction held 3 bases outside the gene matches. CDR3 nucleotide sequence: TGCAGTGCTCCGGACAGGTCAGATACGCAGTATTTT. This sequence encodes CSAPDRSDTQYF.

The chain links TRBV21-1 to TRBJ1-2; the tabulated D call, TRBD1, remains unverified against the DNA. TRBV21-1 is shown as a pseudogene. The CDR3 runs 13 residues. This CDR3 is CATRGRPPYGYTF. In DNA, the CDR3 is TGTGCCACACGGGGACGTCCGCCCTATGGCTACACCTTC.

The chain combines TRBV7-3 with TRBJ2-5, with 13 positions matching TRBD2. V dropped 1 base and J dropped 5; count of bases not matched to a gene: 10. CDR1 is SGHTA and CDR2 is FQGTGA in the germline V gene. This CDR3 region has 18 residues. DNA of the CDR3: TGTGCCAGCAGCTTAAAGGGAGGGACTAGCGGGACTCCGGAGACCCAGTACTTC. Protein: CASSLKGGTSGTPETQYF.